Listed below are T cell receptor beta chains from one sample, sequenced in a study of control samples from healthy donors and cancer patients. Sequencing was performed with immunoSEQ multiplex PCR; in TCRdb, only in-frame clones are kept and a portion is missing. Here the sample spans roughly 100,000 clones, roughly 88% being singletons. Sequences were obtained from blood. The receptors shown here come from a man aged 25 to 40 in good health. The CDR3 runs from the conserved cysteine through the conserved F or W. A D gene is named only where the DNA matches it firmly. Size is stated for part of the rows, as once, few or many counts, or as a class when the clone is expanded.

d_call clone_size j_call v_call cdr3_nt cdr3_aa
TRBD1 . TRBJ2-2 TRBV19 TGTGCCAGTAGCAAACAAACAGGGGTAGCCGGGGAGCTGTTTTTT CASSKQTGVAGELFF
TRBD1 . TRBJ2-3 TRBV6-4 TGTGCCAGCAGTGACGGGACAGGGGGCGATACGCAGTATTTT CASSDGTGGDTQYF
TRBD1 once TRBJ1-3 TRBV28 TGTGCCACAGCAGTGGGGCCAGGGGGCGGAAACACCATATATTTT CATAVGPGGGNTIYF
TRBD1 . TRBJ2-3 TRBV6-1 TGTGCCAGCAGTGAAGGGACAGGGGACACAGATACGCAGTATTTT CASSEGTGDTDTQYF
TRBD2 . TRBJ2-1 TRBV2 TGTGCCAGCAGTGCGGATACTAGCGCCTCCTACAATGAGCAGTTCTTC CASSADTSASYNEQFF
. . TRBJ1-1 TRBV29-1 TGCAGCGTGGCACGTGGTGGAGACACTGAAGCTTTCTTT CSVARGGDTEAFF
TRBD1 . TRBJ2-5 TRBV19 TGTGCCAGTAGTCAAACCGCCGGGACAGGGATGAAGACCCAGTACTTC CASSQTAGTGMKTQYF
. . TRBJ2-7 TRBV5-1 TGCGCCAGCAGCCTCCTTTCGGGACATGGAAATTTGGAGCAGTACTTC CASSLLSGHGNLEQYF
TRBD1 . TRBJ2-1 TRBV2 TGTGCCAGCAGTCTACAGGGGACGGTCTACAATGAGCAGTTCTTC CASSLQGTVYNEQFF
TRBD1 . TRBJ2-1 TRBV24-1 TGTGCCACCAGTGATTTGACCGGACAGGGGCGAGACAATGAGCAGTTCTTC CATSDLTGQGRDNEQFF
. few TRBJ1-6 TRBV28 TGTGCCAGCAGTTTATGGGACGGCAATTCACCCCTCCACTTT CASSLWDGNSPLHF
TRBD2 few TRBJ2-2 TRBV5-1 TGCGCCAGCAGCCCAACGAGCGGGAGTTTGACAAACACCGGGGAGCTGTTTTTT CASSPTSGSLTNTGELFF
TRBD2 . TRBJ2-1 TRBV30 TGTGCCTGGAGTACTAGCGGGAGCTCCTACAATGAGCAGTTCTTC CAWSTSGSSYNEQFF
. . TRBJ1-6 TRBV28 TGTGCCAGCAGTCCCCCCCTGAATTCACCCCTCCACTTT CASSPPLNSPLHF
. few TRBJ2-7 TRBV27 TGTGCCAGCAGTCCAATGGGGGGGCAACACGGGTCCTACGAGCAGTACTTC CASSPMGGQHGSYEQYF
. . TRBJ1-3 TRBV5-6 TGTGCCAGCTTGGGGGCCCGCACAGGAAACACCATATATTTT CASLGARTGNTIYF
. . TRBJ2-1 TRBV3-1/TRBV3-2 TGTGCCAGCAGTCCCTTCGGACAGTTCCACAATGAGCAGTTCTTC CASSPFGQFHNEQFF
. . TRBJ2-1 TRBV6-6 TGTGCCAGCAGTCCCGAGTCTTGGTCGGTGCAGGGGGGACTATACAATGAGCAGTTCTTC CASSPESWSVQGGLYNEQFF
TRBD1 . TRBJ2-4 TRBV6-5 TGTGCCAGCAGGGGGACAGGGACCAAAAACATTCAGTACTTC CASRGTGTKNIQYF
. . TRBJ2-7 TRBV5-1 TGCGCCAGCAGCTTGGGCGAGGTTAGTGACAGTTTCTACGAGCAGTACTTC CASSLGEVSDSFYEQYF
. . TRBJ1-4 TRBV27 TGTGCCAGCAGTCTCCTCGGGGCAAGGGAAAAACTGTTTTTT CASSLLGAREKLFF
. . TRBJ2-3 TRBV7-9 TGTGCCAGCAGCTTAGGAACTCCAGATACGCAGTATTTT CASSLGTPDTQYF
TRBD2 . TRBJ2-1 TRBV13 TGTGCCAGCAGATTAGCGGGAGGGCCTAATGAGCAGTTCTTC CASRLAGGPNEQFF
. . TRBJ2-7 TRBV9 TGTGCCAGCAGCCAAGGGGAGACTTACGGTTACGAGCAGTACTTC CASSQGETYGYEQYF
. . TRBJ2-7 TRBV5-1 TGCGCCAGCTGCCCTGGAGAGGGTGATATCTCCTACGAGCAGTACTTC CASCPGEGDISYEQYF
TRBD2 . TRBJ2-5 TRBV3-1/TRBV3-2 TGTGCCAGCAGCCAAGAGGTTGCTAGCGGACCTTACCAAGAGACCCAGTACTTC CASSQEVASGPYQETQYF